This T cell receptor (beta chain) emerged from a study of radiotherapy plus CTLA-4 blockade in lung cancer. Overall study findings and caveats: Best predicting response, reportedly, were early blood T cell clone dynamics, with interferon-beta.

About this clone: The target antigen is unknown.

TCRdb keeps only in-frame clones here, not all; method: immunoSEQ multiplex PCR. The table has 60,000 to 70,000 clones, roughly 85% seen once. J was trimmed by 5 bases and V by 11 bases; bases with no gene match: 12. CDR3 length: 14 residues. The germline V gene encodes CDR1 ENHRY and CDR2 SYGVKD. The sample was peripheral blood, taken from a patient treated with radiotherapy plus ipilimumab. The rearrangement uses TRBV10-3 and TRBJ2-5; 9 bases line up with TRBD2. This clonotype was obtained from a human donor with non-small cell lung cancer who had a complete response to radiotherapy plus ipilimumab. For the CDR3, the DNA is TGTGCCGTAAAGGGGGACACTAGCGGGGAGACCCAGTACTTC. Protein: CAVKGDTSGETQYF.